The count of the clone carrying this T cell receptor (beta chain) is one. The data derive from a study of patients and donors after allogeneic stem cell transplantation. TCRdb used MiXCR to reprocess the RT-PCR reads, holding one entry per CDR3 protein. The data contain about a million distinct CDR3 sequences, around 17% of them singletons. With 1 base clipped from V and 7 bases from J, the junction kept 9 bases outside the gene matches. Germline V gene data show CDR1 as SGHVS and CDR2 as FQNEAQ. The CDR3 loop spans 16 amino acids. The material sequenced was blood, either unsorted or a sorted T cell fraction (not recorded which). This receptor was identified in a human donor who was either an allogeneic HSCT recipient or a stem cell or donor lymphocyte infusion donor (not recorded which). It is not recorded whose cells these are; they may come from a transplant donor. The rearrangement links TRBV7-8 to TRBJ2-1; 8 bases line up with TRBD2. CDR3 sequence reads: CASSLVLTGGRNEQFF. The CDR3 nucleotides are TGTGCCAGCAGCTTAGTCCTAACGGGAGGGAGAAATGAGCAGTTCTTC.